These 13 T cell receptor beta chains originate from one sample sequenced in a study of blood T cell repertoires in COVID-19 (dated by TCRdb to about 2020). To prepare the library, the immunoSEQ multiplex PCR assay was applied. TCRdb's version of the immuneACCESS table is confined to in-frame rearrangements and falls short of the full clone set. An unresolved V gene accounts for under half of the shortfall where checked; the remainder is of unknown origin. This sample has under 95,000 clones in its table, and roughly 87% of those were observed once. 5% to 6.5% of the sample comes from the top ten. Sequencing was carried out using peripheral blood. These receptors were taken from a woman between 50 and 59 years old with acute or convalescent COVID-19.

This clone showed up many times. The chain carries TRBV30 and TRBJ2-7; TRBD2 agrees at 10 bases. The trim removed 2 bases at V and 2 bases at J, leaving 3 bases unmatched. CDR3 length: 14 amino acids. Germline lookup yields CDR1 GTSNPN and CDR2 SVGIG (reference sequence). The CDR3 coding sequence is TGTGCCTGGAGTAAGCGGGGGGGCCCCTACGAGCAGTACTTC. This codes for CAWSKRGGPYEQYF.

CDR3 DNA: TGTGCCAGCAGCGGATTAGGGAGGGGTGAAGAAAAACTGTTTTTT. It codes for CASSGLGRGEEKLFF. The V call is TRBV5-6, the J call TRBJ1-4, with a possible D match to TRBD1 (5 bases). The length of the CDR3 is 15 residues. Germline CDR1 is SGHDT and CDR2 is YYEEEE. V was shortened by 4 bases and J by 8 bases, with 18 bases between the two germline ends.

J is TRBJ2-7 and V is TRBV29-1; a weak D match, TRBD1 (6 bases). The CDR3 spans 15 residues. V was trimmed by 7 bases and J by 2 bases, leaving 21 bases between them. Germline lookup yields CDR1 SQVTM and CDR2 ANQGSEA. The CDR3 loop reads CSAIAVTTGPYEQYF. The CDR3 nucleotides are TGCAGCGCCATTGCGGTAACAACAGGGCCCTACGAGCAGTACTTC.

The V gene is TRBV5-1, the J gene TRBJ1-1; 7 bases match TRBD1. CDR3 size: 17 residues. The germline V gene has CDR1 SGHRS and CDR2 YFSETQ. Trimming cost V 3 bases and J 0 bases; bases outside gene matches: 11. The CDR3 region has the DNA TGCGCCAGCAGCTCGGACAGGAAGCTATGGATGAACACTGAAGCTTTCTTT. It translates to CASSSDRKLWMNTEAFF.

J is TRBJ1-5 and V is TRBV6-2 or TRBV6-3, with 7 nucleotides matching TRBD1. The junction had 6 bases not matched to a gene; V was cut back by 4 bases and J by 3 bases. CDR3 length: 15 amino acids. CDR1 MNHEY and CDR2 SVGEGT come from the germline V gene. Here the CDR3 reads CASSFRDRYNQPQHF. Written as DNA, the CDR3 is TGTGCCAGCAGTTTCCGGGACAGATACAATCAGCCCCAGCATTTT.

The chain combines TRBV11-2 with TRBJ1-1, with no clear D. The germline CDR1 and CDR2 sequences are SGHAT and FQNNGV. The CDR3 has 15 amino acids. The V and J ends lost 5 bases and 5 bases respectively, with 18 bases between them. CDR3 sequence: CASSPSLVITTEAFF. CDR3 nucleotides: TGTGCCAGCAGCCCATCCCTGGTTATTACTACTGAAGCTTTCTTT.

This chain uses TRBV7-8 with TRBJ2-5, with 8 bases that match TRBD1. This CDR3 contains 14 residues. Losses at the gene ends were 6 bases for V and 5 bases for J; bases not matched to a gene: 8. From germline, CDR1 is SGHVS and CDR2 FQNEAQ. CDR3 sequence reads: CASRQTRGQETQYF. The DNA for the CDR3 is TGTGCCAGCAGGCAGACCAGGGGGCAGGAGACCCAGTACTTC.

The genes are TRBV10-1 and TRBJ2-7, with no clear D. There are 15 residues in the CDR3. V gave up 0 bases and J gave up 0 bases, with 9 bases separating them. CDR1 and CDR2 (germline): WNHNN, SYGVQD (reference sequence). The CDR3 DNA is TGCGCCAGCAGTGAGTCGAGCTACGGCTCCTACGAGCAGTACTTC. It specifies CASSESSYGSYEQYF.

The chain uses TRBV11-2 and TRBJ2-7; D unresolved. Trimming pared 1 base from V and 4 bases from J, leaving 11 bases between. CDR3 size: 14 residues. The V gene's germline CDR1 is SGHAT and CDR2 FQNNGV. The CDR3: CASSLGARTYEQYF. In nucleotides, the CDR3 is TGTGCCAGCAGCTTAGGGGCTCGAACGTACGAGCAGTACTTC.

The chain links TRBV28 to TRBJ2-6; D unresolved. V was trimmed by 2 bases and J by 2 bases, leaving 4 bases between them. The CDR3 is 14 residues long. Germline V CDR1 and CDR2: MDHEN, SYDVKM. The CDR3 reads CASSLNTGANVLTF. CDR3 nucleotides: TGTGCCAGCAGTTTAAATACTGGGGCCAACGTCCTGACTTTC.

The rearrangement links TRBV5-8 to TRBJ1-2; D perhaps matches TRBD1 (6 bases). This CDR3 spans 13 amino acids. V was cut by 5 bases and J by 8 bases, with 16 bases left in between. Germline CDR1 is SGHTS and CDR2 is YDEGEE. The CDR3 DNA follows: TGTGCCAGCAGGGCTGGGACAAATCTCGGCTACACCTTC. As protein: CASRAGTNLGYTF.

This clone showed up just a few times. The chain is built from TRBV10-3 and TRBJ2-1; D remains ambiguous. The CDR3 is made up of 13 amino acids. The germline V gene has CDR1 ENHRY and CDR2 SYGVKD. The ends were cut back, 4 bases at V and 2 bases at J, with 6 bases in the middle. The CDR3 DNA follows: TGTGCCATCAGTGGGCTCGCCTACAATGAGCAGTTCTTC. Translated: CAISGLAYNEQFF.

The V call is TRBV27, the J call TRBJ1-2; 11 nucleotides line up with TRBD1. CDR3 length equals 16 residues. The J segment lost 8 bases and the V segment lost 6 bases, leaving 14 bases of the junction unmatched. CDR1 is MNHEY and CDR2 is SMNVEV in the germline V gene (reference sequence). This CDR3 reads CASSSSGTGGMRGYTF. DNA for the CDR3: TGTGCCAGCAGCTCCTCGGGGACAGGGGGGATGAGGGGCTACACCTTC.